This entry is about one T cell receptor (beta chain). Its antigen is as yet unknown. The data belong to a study of T cell responses to AZD1222 COVID-19 vaccine. Across the whole study: Second doses at about 4 or about 12 weeks were pooled.

Study-wide points: Donors in the cohort were predominantly white British and more often female, and clonal diversity was possibly underestimated. Regions 160-218 and 743-854 held dominance among vaccine-associated CD4 TCRs, which spanned spike. Baseline testing showed seropositivity in only a handful of AZD1222 recipients.

Per the germline V gene, CDR1 is PRHDT and CDR2 is FYEKMQ (reference sequence). This CDR3 comprises 17 residues. Trimming cost V 3 bases and J 6 bases; bases outside gene matches: 13. Assay: immunoSEQ multiplex PCR; the TCRdb copy retains only in-frame clones and omits some. Among roughly 130,000 clones listed, approximately 90% were seen once. This specimen was peripheral blood, taken on day 0 of AZD1222 vaccination. V usage is TRBV13 and J usage is TRBJ2-1; 8 bases are a match to TRBD1. The TCR comes from an adult in good health. The CDR3 nucleotides read TGTGCCAGCAGCTTGTCAGTAATGGCAGGGGGCATCAATGAGCAGTTCTTC. Translated, it gives CASSLSVMAGGINEQFF.